The 9 T cell receptor beta chains below come from one sample, sequenced in a study of blood T cell repertoires in COVID-19 (dated by TCRdb to the early 2020s). Library construction relied on the immunoSEQ multiplex PCR assay. This is the immuneACCESS table as TCRdb keeps it, with only in-frame sequences that have V and J called. A part of the clones is gone; compared with another copy, unresolved V genes explain less than half, and the rest is unexplained. This sample lists some 100,000 clones; 88% were detected once. Of the sample, about 6.5% falls within the top ten clones. Sample: peripheral blood. These receptors originate from a woman between 55 and 75 years old with acute or convalescent COVID-19.

The chain has TRBV19 and TRBJ1-5; tentative D call: TRBD1 (5 bases). Deletions cut 1 base from V and 6 bases from J, with 13 bases between. CDR1 LNHDA and CDR2 SQIVND come from the germline V gene (reference sequence). The CDR3 is 15 amino acids. In DNA, the CDR3 is TGTGCCAGTAGTATAGTGGCCAGTGGGGCTCAGCCCCAGCATTTT. Translated, it gives CASSIVASGAQPQHF.

A single count supports this clone. This chain connects TRBV6-5 to TRBJ1-1; 8 nucleotides agree with TRBD1. The CDR3 is 12 amino acids. The germline V gene encodes CDR1 MNHEY and CDR2 SVGAGI. Trimming took 6 bases from V and 10 from J; bases not matched to a gene: 7. Here the CDR3 DNA reads TGTGCCAGCAGACAGGGGGGGTTTTCAGCTTTCTTT. This encodes CASRQGGFSAFF.

The J gene is TRBJ1-1, the V gene TRBV19, with TRBD1 matching over 8 bases. With V trimmed by 3 bases and J by 8 bases, 8 bases remained unmatched. The CDR3 runs to 14 residues. The V gene's germline CDR1 is LNHDA and CDR2 SQIVND (reference sequence). The DNA for the CDR3 is TGTGCCAGTAGTATCGGTCAGACAGGGGTGGAAGCTTTCTTT. This encodes CASSIGQTGVEAFF.

The rearrangement uses TRBV30 and TRBJ2-3, with 11 bases fitting TRBD2. The length of the CDR3 is 16 residues. CDR1 and CDR2 (germline): GTSNPN, SVGIG (reference sequence). V gave up 0 bases and J gave up 5 bases; unmatched junction bases: 7. The CDR3 loop is CAWSVVLAGVGDTQYF. The CDR3 coding sequence is TGTGCCTGGAGTGTGGTACTAGCGGGAGTGGGAGATACGCAGTATTTT.

The V call is TRBV3-1 (or the pseudogene TRBV3-2), the J call TRBJ2-7, with 10 bases fitting TRBD2. V gave up 5 bases and J gave up 5 bases; unmatched junction bases: 6. The germline V gene has CDR1 LGHDT and CDR2 YNNKEL (reference sequence). There are 14 residues in the CDR3. CDR3: CASSFSGRADEQYF. The CDR3 nucleotides read TGTGCCAGCAGCTTCAGCGGGAGGGCCGACGAGCAGTACTTC.

V and J are TRBV27 and TRBJ2-7, with a possible D match to TRBD2 (5 bases). Trimming shortened V by 6 bases and J by 3 bases, and 18 bases separated the two germline ends. Looked up from germline, CDR1 is MNHEY and CDR2 is SMNVEV (reference sequence). The CDR3 covers 15 residues. Here the CDR3 DNA reads TGTGCCAGCAGCCCAATTTGGACTGGAGGCTACGAGCAGTACTTC. Translation: CASSPIWTGGYEQYF.

V gene TRBV25-1 combines with J gene TRBJ1-1; perhaps TRBD1 as D (6 bases). This CDR3 has 13 amino acids. Per the germline V gene, CDR1 is MGHDK and CDR2 is SYGVNS. The V and J ends lost 2 bases and 4 bases respectively, with 8 bases between them. The chain's CDR3 is CASSEGQITEAFF. The DNA of the CDR3 is TGTGCCAGCAGTGAAGGACAGATCACTGAAGCTTTCTTT. The full variable domain, completed using reference TRBV25-1 and TRBJ1-1, is EADIYQTPRYLVIGTGKKITLECSQTMGHDKMYWYQQDPGMELHLIHYSYGVNSTEKGDLSSESTVSRIRTEHFPLTLESARPSHTSQYLCASSEGQITEAFFGQGTRLTVV.

The V gene is TRBV30, the J gene TRBJ1-1; D is ambiguous. This CDR3 has 12 amino acids. V was clipped by 3 bases and J by 6 bases, with 11 bases between them. Per the germline V gene, CDR1 is GTSNPN and CDR2 is SVGIG (reference sequence). CDR3 in DNA: TGTGCCTGGAGCCGGACGGGGTCTGAAGCTTTCTTT. Translation: CAWSRTGSEAFF.

V is TRBV7-3 and J is TRBJ2-5; 7 nucleotides match TRBD2. The CDR3 runs 16 residues. V shed 6 bases, J shed 3 bases, and the junction held 13 bases outside the gene matches. Germline V gives CDR1 SGHTA, CDR2 FQGTGA. The CDR3 DNA is TGTGCCAGCAGACCGGGAGGTCGGGGCAAGGAAGAGACCCAGTACTTC. As protein: CASRPGGRGKEETQYF.